Listed below are T cell receptor beta chains from one sample, sequenced in a study of T cell changes during pregnancy in multiple sclerosis. Produced via immunoSEQ multiplex PCR; TCRdb's table is partial and in-frame only. Altogether around 72,000 clones are present, roughly 91% being singletons, with the ten largest covering 0.6% to 0.8%. This material consisted of peripheral blood, taken in the third trimester of pregnancy. The receptor source for this set is a female donor in good health, enrolled as a control in a pregnancy study. Each CDR3 is given with its conserved first and last residue. Each record gives: CDR3 DNA, CDR3 protein, clone size, J gene, V gene, D gene. D genes are given only for firm matches. Clone size is stated in some rows and not others, as once, few, many or a class when expanded.

CDR3nt: TGCGCCAGCAGGCTTGGGGACAGGGAAGACTATGGCTACACCTTC; CDR3aa: CASRLGDREDYGYTF; abundance: .; j_gene: TRBJ1-2; v_gene: TRBV5-1; d_gene: TRBD1
CDR3nt: TGTGCCAGCAGTAGGACTAGCGGGAGTTTGAATGAGCAGTTCTTC; CDR3aa: CASSRTSGSLNEQFF; abundance: .; j_gene: TRBJ2-1; v_gene: TRBV2; d_gene: TRBD2
CDR3nt: TGTGCCAGCAGTTGGGGAACAGGGGGCGCCGGACTGAACACTGAAGCTTTCTTT; CDR3aa: CASSWGTGGAGLNTEAFF; abundance: .; j_gene: TRBJ1-1; v_gene: TRBV2; d_gene: TRBD1
CDR3nt: TGTGCCAGCAGCTTAGCGGAGGGCTCCTACAATGAGCAGTTCTTC; CDR3aa: CASSLAEGSYNEQFF; abundance: .; j_gene: TRBJ2-1; v_gene: TRBV9; d_gene: .
CDR3nt: TGTGCCAGCAGCTTCGGACACGTTGACACTGAAGCTTTCTTT; CDR3aa: CASSFGHVDTEAFF; abundance: .; j_gene: TRBJ1-1; v_gene: TRBV7-2; d_gene: .
CDR3nt: TGTGCCAGCAGCGGGGGAATACAGGGCTATAATTCACCCCTCCACTTT; CDR3aa: CASSGGIQGYNSPLHF; abundance: .; j_gene: TRBJ1-6; v_gene: TRBV5-6; d_gene: .
CDR3nt: TGTGCCAGCAGCACCCGGGACACCTTCTATGGCTACACCTTC; CDR3aa: CASSTRDTFYGYTF; abundance: .; j_gene: TRBJ1-2; v_gene: TRBV5-4; d_gene: .
CDR3nt: TGTGCCAGCAGCAGTCGGGGGGGAACCTACAATGAGCAGTTCTTC; CDR3aa: CASSSRGGTYNEQFF; abundance: .; j_gene: TRBJ2-1; v_gene: TRBV7-2; d_gene: TRBD2
CDR3nt: TGTGCCAGCAGTTACCACAGAACCGACACTGAAGCTTTCTTT; CDR3aa: CASSYHRTDTEAFF; abundance: few; j_gene: TRBJ1-1; v_gene: TRBV6-5; d_gene: .
CDR3nt: TGCTCTGGCCGCCCGGGCACTGAAGCTTTCTTT; CDR3aa: CSGRPGTEAFF; abundance: .; j_gene: TRBJ1-1; v_gene: TRBV20-1; d_gene: .
CDR3nt: TGTGCCAGCAGCTCCGGACACTCCTACGAGCAGTACTTC; CDR3aa: CASSSGHSYEQYF; abundance: .; j_gene: TRBJ2-7; v_gene: TRBV7-8; d_gene: .
CDR3nt: TGTGCCAGCAGTGACCTGGCGGGGAACACCGGGGAGCTGTTTTTT; CDR3aa: CASSDLAGNTGELFF; abundance: .; j_gene: TRBJ2-2; v_gene: TRBV6-4; d_gene: .
CDR3nt: TGTGCCAGCAGTTACTCGGGGCGGCAAGAAGCTTTCTTT; CDR3aa: CASSYSGRQEAFF; abundance: .; j_gene: TRBJ1-1; v_gene: TRBV6-5; d_gene: .
CDR3nt: TGTGCCAGTAGTATCCCTAGCGGGGAAGATACGCAGTATTTT; CDR3aa: CASSIPSGEDTQYF; abundance: once; j_gene: TRBJ2-3; v_gene: TRBV19; d_gene: TRBD2
CDR3nt: TGTGCCAGCAGCGTTAGGGGTCTGCTTAAAGCCGAGAACGTTAATCAGCCCCAGCATTTT; CDR3aa: CASSVRGLLKAENVNQPQHF; abundance: .; j_gene: TRBJ1-5; v_gene: TRBV2; d_gene: .
CDR3nt: TGTGCCAGCAGTCCCGGTACCAACTATGGCTACACCTTC; CDR3aa: CASSPGTNYGYTF; abundance: .; j_gene: TRBJ1-2; v_gene: TRBV6-5; d_gene: .
CDR3nt: TGTGCCACCAGCAGAGCGCTACAGGGGACAGAGACCCAGTACTTC; CDR3aa: CATSRALQGTETQYF; abundance: .; j_gene: TRBJ2-5; v_gene: TRBV15; d_gene: TRBD1
CDR3nt: TGTGCCAGCAGCGTTAACACGGAGAAGTACTTC; CDR3aa: CASSVNTEKYF; abundance: .; j_gene: TRBJ2-7; v_gene: TRBV7-2; d_gene: .
CDR3nt: TGTGCCAGCAGCCGGGGACAGTCATCGGCCTCTGGCTACACCTTC; CDR3aa: CASSRGQSSASGYTF; abundance: .; j_gene: TRBJ1-2; v_gene: TRBV7-8; d_gene: TRBD1
CDR3nt: TGCGCCAGCAGCCAAGGCCGGGCCAGGGCGGGCAATCAGCCCCAGCATTTT; CDR3aa: CASSQGRARAGNQPQHF; abundance: few; j_gene: TRBJ1-5; v_gene: TRBV4-1; d_gene: .
CDR3nt: TGTGCCTTTGGGACTAGCGGGAGGGAGACCCAGTACTTC; CDR3aa: CAFGTSGRETQYF; abundance: .; j_gene: TRBJ2-5; v_gene: TRBV6-1; d_gene: TRBD2
CDR3nt: TGTGCTAGCAGCTTGAGACAGCAAGAGACCCAGTACTTC; CDR3aa: CASSLRQQETQYF; abundance: .; j_gene: TRBJ2-5; v_gene: TRBV7-7; d_gene: .
CDR3nt: TGTGCCAGTAGCCCCGCCTTGGGGCGTCCCGGGGAGCTGTTTTTT; CDR3aa: CASSPALGRPGELFF; abundance: .; j_gene: TRBJ2-2; v_gene: TRBV19; d_gene: .
CDR3nt: TGTGCCAGTAGTGGAGGGACTAGCCTCTTACAAGAGACCCAGTACTTC; CDR3aa: CASSGGTSLLQETQYF; abundance: .; j_gene: TRBJ2-5; v_gene: TRBV19; d_gene: TRBD2
CDR3nt: TGTGCCAGCAGCCGGAGCTCCTACGAGCAGTACTTC; CDR3aa: CASSRSSYEQYF; abundance: .; j_gene: TRBJ2-7; v_gene: TRBV6-5; d_gene: .
CDR3nt: TGTGCCACCAGCAGAGGGGCAGGGAGGGACACTGAAGCTTTCTTT; CDR3aa: CATSRGAGRDTEAFF; abundance: .; j_gene: TRBJ1-1; v_gene: TRBV15; d_gene: .
CDR3nt: TGTGCCAGCAGCCTAGATGGCGATACGCAGTATTTT; CDR3aa: CASSLDGDTQYF; abundance: .; j_gene: TRBJ2-3; v_gene: TRBV11-3; d_gene: .
CDR3nt: TGTGCCAGCAGTACCCAGGGTACTGGGGCCAACGTCCTGACTTTC; CDR3aa: CASSTQGTGANVLTF; abundance: .; j_gene: TRBJ2-6; v_gene: TRBV6-6; d_gene: .
CDR3nt: TGCAGCGCAGCTCCGACAGGGGGCACGGACGAGCAGTACTTC; CDR3aa: CSAAPTGGTDEQYF; abundance: .; j_gene: TRBJ2-7; v_gene: TRBV29-1; d_gene: TRBD1
CDR3nt: TGTGCCAGCAGTTACCTGGCGGGTGCAGATACGCAGTATTTT; CDR3aa: CASSYLAGADTQYF; abundance: .; j_gene: TRBJ2-3; v_gene: TRBV6-5; d_gene: .
CDR3nt: TGTGCCAGCAGCGTAACGGCGACAGGGAATTCACCCCTCCACTTT; CDR3aa: CASSVTATGNSPLHF; abundance: .; j_gene: TRBJ1-6; v_gene: TRBV6-4; d_gene: TRBD1
CDR3nt: TGTGCCACCAGCAGAGAGAGAAGAGAGACCCAGTACTTC; CDR3aa: CATSRERRETQYF; abundance: .; j_gene: TRBJ2-5; v_gene: TRBV15; d_gene: .
CDR3nt: TGTGCCAGCAGTCTGAGGCAGAGCACAGATACGCAGTATTTT; CDR3aa: CASSLRQSTDTQYF; abundance: .; j_gene: TRBJ2-3; v_gene: TRBV25-1; d_gene: .
CDR3nt: TGTGCCAGCAGCCTACTACAGGGGGCAGACTATGGCTACACCTTC; CDR3aa: CASSLLQGADYGYTF; abundance: .; j_gene: TRBJ1-2; v_gene: TRBV6-6; d_gene: TRBD1
CDR3nt: TGTGCCAGCAGCCAAGTAACGGGGTACTATGGCTACACCTTC; CDR3aa: CASSQVTGYYGYTF; abundance: .; j_gene: TRBJ1-2; v_gene: TRBV14; d_gene: .
CDR3nt: TGTGCCAGCAGTTTATCCCAGGGGGCCGATTCACCCCTCCACTTT; CDR3aa: CASSLSQGADSPLHF; abundance: .; j_gene: TRBJ1-6; v_gene: TRBV28; d_gene: TRBD1
CDR3nt: TGTGCCAGCAGCTCCGACAAACCCTATGGCTACACCTTC; CDR3aa: CASSSDKPYGYTF; abundance: .; j_gene: TRBJ1-2; v_gene: TRBV11-2; d_gene: .
CDR3nt: TGTGCCAGCAGCGTAGGAGGGACAACGAACACTGAAGCTTTCTTT; CDR3aa: CASSVGGTTNTEAFF; abundance: .; j_gene: TRBJ1-1; v_gene: TRBV9; d_gene: .
CDR3nt: TGCGCCAGCAGCCCCGCTGAGGGGCGGGGCACTGAAGCTTTCTTT; CDR3aa: CASSPAEGRGTEAFF; abundance: .; j_gene: TRBJ1-1; v_gene: TRBV4-1; d_gene: .
CDR3nt: TGTGCCAGCAGTTACTCCGGGACAGTCTCTGGAAACACCATATATTTT; CDR3aa: CASSYSGTVSGNTIYF; abundance: .; j_gene: TRBJ1-3; v_gene: TRBV6-5; d_gene: TRBD1
CDR3nt: TGTGCCTGGAGTGGGGGACTAGCGGGAGGGCCTTTGTTCTTC; CDR3aa: CAWSGGLAGGPLFF; abundance: .; j_gene: TRBJ2-1; v_gene: TRBV30; d_gene: TRBD2